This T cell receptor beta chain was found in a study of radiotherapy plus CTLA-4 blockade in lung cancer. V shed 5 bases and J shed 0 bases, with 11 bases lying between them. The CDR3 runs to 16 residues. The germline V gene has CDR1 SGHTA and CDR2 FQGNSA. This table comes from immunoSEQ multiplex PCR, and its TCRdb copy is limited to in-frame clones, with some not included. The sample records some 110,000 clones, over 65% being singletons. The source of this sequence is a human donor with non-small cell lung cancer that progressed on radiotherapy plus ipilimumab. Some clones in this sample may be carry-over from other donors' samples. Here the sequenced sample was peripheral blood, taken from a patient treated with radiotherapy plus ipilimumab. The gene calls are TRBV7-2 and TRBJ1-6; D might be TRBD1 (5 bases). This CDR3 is CASSVRQSSYNSPLHF. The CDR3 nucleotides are TGTGCCAGCAGCGTACGACAGAGCTCCTATAATTCACCCCTCCACTTT.